The 4 T cell receptor beta chains given below trace back to one sample, sequenced in a study of T cells after yellow fever vaccination. A single record per CDR3 protein comes from TCRdb applying MiXCR to the 5' RACE reads. The sample has tens of thousands of distinct CDR3 sequences; 7.5% to 9% are singletons. The specimen was CD8+ T cells sorted from PBMCs, collected on the day of the yellow fever booster vaccination. Receptor source: a man aged 30-40 years who received the YFV17D yellow fever vaccine.

This clonotype was recorded a few times. This sequence joins TRBV6-1 and TRBJ2-2; D possibly uses TRBD1 or TRBD2 (5 bases each). This CDR3 has 16 residues. Trimming left V 5 bases short and J 0 bases short, with 13 bases between. Germline V gene data show CDR1 as MNHNS and CDR2 as SASEGT. The CDR3 sequence: CASSKIWGPNTGELFF. DNA for the CDR3: TGTGCCAGCAGTAAGATCTGGGGACCGAACACCGGGGAGCTGTTTTTT.

V and J are TRBV10-3 and TRBJ2-3; D unresolved. The V end was cut by 10 bases, the J end by 0 bases, with 14 bases between. CDR1 and CDR2 from the germline V gene are ENHRY and SYGVKD. The CDR3 consists of 14 residues. In DNA form, the CDR3 reads TGTGCCACCGAGTCGGCTGAGAGCACAGATACGCAGTATTTT. Its translation: CATESAESTDTQYF.

This chain uses TRBV7-3 with TRBJ2-1, with a possible D match to TRBD2 (6 bases). The CDR3 contains 14 residues. V was pared by 0 bases and J by 6 bases, with 9 bases between. Germline lookup yields CDR1 SGHTA and CDR2 FQGTGA. CDR3 sequence reads: CASSLTSGVNEQFF. CDR3 DNA sequence: TGTGCCAGCAGCTTAACTAGCGGAGTCAATGAGCAGTTCTTC.

The genes are TRBV6-2 or TRBV6-3 and TRBJ2-3; a weak D match, TRBD2 (6 bases). Per germline, CDR1 MNHEY and CDR2 SVGEGT. The CDR3 is 14 residues long. The V and J ends lost 3 bases and 2 bases respectively, with 9 bases between them. CDR3 bases: TGTGCCAGCAGTTATAGCGGTGTCACAGATACGCAGTATTTT. This encodes CASSYSGVTDTQYF.